A selection of T cell receptor beta chains follows, all from one sample in a study of cytomegalovirus exposure and HLA in healthy donors. Clones were read by immunoSEQ multiplex PCR, and TCRdb kept only the in-frame ones, dropping some. This sample has over 100,000 clones; roughly 89% occur once, and the top ten carry 3% to 4%. The material sequenced was PBMCs. Receptor source: a young man in good health and CMV-seronegative. Both conserved end residues are part of each CDR3. D genes are given only for firm matches. The size field is filled for only some rows; it gives once, few, many or a size class.

v_call: TRBV18
j_call: TRBJ2-7
d_call: TRBD1
clone_size: -
cdr3_aa: CASSPGTGVREQYF
cdr3_nt: TGTGCCAGCTCACCAGGGACAGGAGTCCGGGAGCAGTACTTC

v_call: TRBV27
j_call: TRBJ1-6
d_call: -
clone_size: -
cdr3_aa: CASISLRNNSPLHF
cdr3_nt: TGTGCCAGCATTTCTTTGCGGAATAATTCACCCCTCCACTTT

v_call: TRBV9
j_call: TRBJ1-2
d_call: -
clone_size: once
cdr3_aa: CASSGRDIAIARYGYTF
cdr3_nt: TGTGCCAGCAGCGGCCGGGACATCGCCATTGCGCGCTATGGCTACACCTTC

v_call: TRBV28
j_call: TRBJ1-3
d_call: -
clone_size: -
cdr3_aa: CASSQGQPSGNTIYF
cdr3_nt: TGTGCCAGCAGTCAAGGACAGCCCTCTGGAAACACCATATATTTT

v_call: TRBV27
j_call: TRBJ2-1
d_call: -
clone_size: -
cdr3_aa: CASSHPRLGQFF
cdr3_nt: TGTGCCAGCAGTCACCCAAGGCTAGGGCAGTTCTTC

v_call: TRBV27
j_call: TRBJ2-7
d_call: TRBD1
clone_size: -
cdr3_aa: CASRPLRDSPYEQYF
cdr3_nt: TGTGCCAGCAGACCTCTCCGGGACAGTCCCTACGAGCAGTACTTC

v_call: TRBV5-5
j_call: TRBJ2-5
d_call: -
clone_size: -
cdr3_aa: CASLNRLGPSRETQYF
cdr3_nt: TGTGCCAGTCTCAATCGGCTGGGGCCCTCCCGAGAGACCCAGTACTTC

v_call: TRBV10-2
j_call: TRBJ1-1
d_call: -
clone_size: once
cdr3_aa: CASSEQASTEAFF
cdr3_nt: TGCGCCAGCAGCGAACAGGCGAGCACTGAAGCTTTCTTT

v_call: TRBV4-1
j_call: TRBJ1-2
d_call: -
clone_size: -
cdr3_aa: CASSSQENYGYTF
cdr3_nt: TGCGCCAGCAGCTCCCAGGAAAACTATGGCTACACCTTC

v_call: TRBV4-1
j_call: TRBJ2-5
d_call: TRBD2
clone_size: -
cdr3_aa: CASSQVSGGRQETQYF
cdr3_nt: TGCGCCAGCAGCCAAGTTAGCGGGGGAAGGCAAGAGACCCAGTACTTC

v_call: TRBV13
j_call: TRBJ2-4
d_call: TRBD2
clone_size: once
cdr3_aa: CASSPPSAGGGIQYF
cdr3_nt: TGTGCCAGCAGCCCCCCCTCAGCGGGGGGCGGCATTCAGTACTTC

v_call: TRBV5-1
j_call: TRBJ1-5
d_call: -
clone_size: -
cdr3_aa: CASSLARNQPQHF
cdr3_nt: TGCGCCAGCAGCTTGGCCAGGAATCAGCCCCAGCATTTT

v_call: TRBV6-4
j_call: TRBJ1-1
d_call: -
clone_size: -
cdr3_aa: CASSDSWGGNTEAFF
cdr3_nt: TGTGCCAGCAGTGACTCCTGGGGAGGGAACACTGAAGCTTTCTTT

v_call: TRBV7-9
j_call: TRBJ1-1
d_call: -
clone_size: -
cdr3_aa: CASSLERGLNTEAFF
cdr3_nt: TGTGCCAGCAGCTTAGAGCGGGGGTTGAACACTGAAGCTTTCTTT

v_call: TRBV2
j_call: TRBJ2-7
d_call: -
clone_size: -
cdr3_aa: CASSEAEEGQGEQYF
cdr3_nt: TGTGCCAGCAGTGAAGCGGAGGAGGGCCAGGGCGAGCAGTACTTC

v_call: TRBV6-5
j_call: TRBJ2-5
d_call: TRBD2
clone_size: -
cdr3_aa: CASSDGGGEETQYF
cdr3_nt: TGTGCCAGCAGTGACGGGGGGGGAGAAGAGACCCAGTACTTC

v_call: TRBV5-8
j_call: TRBJ2-5
d_call: TRBD1
clone_size: -
cdr3_aa: CASSPGQAQETQYF
cdr3_nt: TGTGCCAGCAGCCCGGGACAGGCGCAAGAGACCCAGTACTTC

v_call: TRBV5-1
j_call: TRBJ2-3
d_call: TRBD1
clone_size: -
cdr3_aa: CASSSPGQGTDTQYF
cdr3_nt: TGCGCCAGCAGCTCTCCGGGACAGGGCACAGATACGCAGTATTTT

v_call: TRBV6-5
j_call: TRBJ2-7
d_call: -
clone_size: -
cdr3_aa: CASSRTAFEQYF
cdr3_nt: TGTGCCAGCAGCAGGACAGCCTTCGAGCAGTACTTC

v_call: TRBV7-2
j_call: TRBJ2-1
d_call: TRBD1
clone_size: -
cdr3_aa: CASSLYTRQGNEQFF
cdr3_nt: TGTGCCAGCAGCTTATATACCCGACAGGGCAATGAGCAGTTCTTC

v_call: TRBV9
j_call: TRBJ1-5
d_call: -
clone_size: -
cdr3_aa: CASTPTAGANQPQHF
cdr3_nt: TGTGCCAGCACCCCTACCGCAGGGGCCAATCAGCCCCAGCATTTT

v_call: TRBV6-5
j_call: TRBJ2-3
d_call: -
clone_size: -
cdr3_aa: CASSQSGLGTDTQYF
cdr3_nt: TGTGCCAGCAGTCAGTCCGGACTCGGCACAGATACGCAGTATTTT

v_call: TRBV19
j_call: TRBJ1-1
d_call: -
clone_size: once
cdr3_aa: CASTGYGVEAFF
cdr3_nt: TGTGCCAGTACAGGGTATGGGGTTGAAGCTTTCTTT

v_call: TRBV28
j_call: TRBJ2-3
d_call: -
clone_size: -
cdr3_aa: CASSRYGGGLGDTQYF
cdr3_nt: TGTGCCAGCAGCCGATATGGAGGGGGCCTCGGAGATACGCAGTATTTT

v_call: TRBV28
j_call: TRBJ2-7
d_call: -
clone_size: once
cdr3_aa: CASSLTERKQYF
cdr3_nt: TGTGCCAGCAGTTTAACAGAGAGAAAGCAGTACTTC

v_call: TRBV7-2
j_call: TRBJ1-1
d_call: -
clone_size: -
cdr3_aa: CASSSTPGYTEAFF
cdr3_nt: TGTGCCAGCAGCTCTACTCCGGGATACACTGAAGCTTTCTTT

v_call: TRBV5-5
j_call: TRBJ2-2
d_call: -
clone_size: -
cdr3_aa: CASSLGADTGELFF
cdr3_nt: TGTGCCAGCAGCTTGGGGGCAGACACCGGGGAGCTGTTTTTT

v_call: TRBV27
j_call: TRBJ1-4
d_call: TRBD1
clone_size: -
cdr3_aa: CASSSNSPTGGGEKLFF
cdr3_nt: TGTGCCAGCAGTTCCAATTCTCCAACAGGGGGCGGTGAAAAACTGTTTTTT

v_call: TRBV5-4
j_call: TRBJ1-4
d_call: TRBD1
clone_size: -
cdr3_aa: CASSLGGTGYEKLFF
cdr3_nt: TGTGCCAGCAGCTTGGGGGGGACAGGGTATGAAAAACTGTTTTTT

v_call: TRBV7-9
j_call: TRBJ1-2
d_call: TRBD1
clone_size: -
cdr3_aa: CASSLVGTGNYGYTF
cdr3_nt: TGTGCCAGCAGCTTAGTCGGGACAGGAAATTATGGCTACACCTTC

v_call: TRBV7-9
j_call: TRBJ2-5
d_call: TRBD1
clone_size: -
cdr3_aa: CASSATGGSSQETQYF
cdr3_nt: TGTGCCAGCAGCGCTACAGGGGGCAGTAGCCAAGAGACCCAGTACTTC

v_call: TRBV27
j_call: TRBJ1-6
d_call: -
clone_size: -
cdr3_aa: CASSKVSSYNSPLHF
cdr3_nt: TGTGCCAGCAGCAAAGTTAGCTCCTATAATTCACCCCTCCACTTT

v_call: TRBV28
j_call: TRBJ1-2
d_call: TRBD1
clone_size: once
cdr3_aa: CASSRTGGFYGYTF
cdr3_nt: TGTGCCAGCAGCAGGACAGGGGGGTTCTATGGCTACACCTTC

v_call: TRBV7-9
j_call: TRBJ2-3
d_call: TRBD1
clone_size: -
cdr3_aa: CASSTQDRGITDTQYF
cdr3_nt: TGTGCCAGCAGCACGCAGGACAGGGGAATCACAGATACGCAGTATTTT

v_call: TRBV25-1
j_call: TRBJ2-2
d_call: TRBD1
clone_size: -
cdr3_aa: CASSVGQGFTGELFF
cdr3_nt: TGTGCCAGCAGTGTGGGACAGGGTTTCACCGGGGAGCTGTTTTTT

v_call: TRBV9
j_call: TRBJ1-6
d_call: -
clone_size: -
cdr3_aa: CASRFRDSSYNSPLHF
cdr3_nt: TGTGCCAGCAGGTTCAGGGATAGCTCCTATAATTCACCCCTCCACTTT

v_call: TRBV7-9
j_call: TRBJ1-2
d_call: TRBD1
clone_size: -
cdr3_aa: CASSLGGTDYGYTF
cdr3_nt: TGTGCCAGCAGCTTAGGGGGGACAGACTATGGCTACACCTTC

v_call: TRBV19
j_call: TRBJ1-5
d_call: TRBD1
clone_size: -
cdr3_aa: CASSIGVDRANQPQHF
cdr3_nt: TGTGCCAGTAGTATAGGGGTCGACAGGGCGAATCAGCCCCAGCATTTT

v_call: TRBV5-6
j_call: TRBJ1-2
d_call: -
clone_size: -
cdr3_aa: CASSPPDEEATNYGYTF
cdr3_nt: TGTGCCAGCAGCCCCCCAGACGAAGAGGCCACTAACTATGGCTACACCTTC

v_call: TRBV5-1
j_call: TRBJ2-3
d_call: TRBD1
clone_size: -
cdr3_aa: CASRHRGLQDTQYF
cdr3_nt: TGCGCCAGCAGGCACAGGGGGCTACAAGATACGCAGTATTTT

v_call: TRBV7-2
j_call: TRBJ2-7
d_call: -
clone_size: -
cdr3_aa: CASSLELSSYEQYF
cdr3_nt: TGTGCCAGCAGCTTAGAGTTGAGCTCCTACGAGCAGTACTTC

v_call: TRBV10-2
j_call: TRBJ1-6
d_call: -
clone_size: -
cdr3_aa: CASSESGAYNSPLHF
cdr3_nt: TGCGCCAGCAGTGAGTCGGGCGCGTATAATTCACCCCTCCACTTT

v_call: TRBV4-2
j_call: TRBJ2-1
d_call: -
clone_size: -
cdr3_aa: CASSQNGGSYNEQFF
cdr3_nt: TGTGCCAGCAGCCAAAACGGGGGCTCCTACAATGAGCAGTTCTTC